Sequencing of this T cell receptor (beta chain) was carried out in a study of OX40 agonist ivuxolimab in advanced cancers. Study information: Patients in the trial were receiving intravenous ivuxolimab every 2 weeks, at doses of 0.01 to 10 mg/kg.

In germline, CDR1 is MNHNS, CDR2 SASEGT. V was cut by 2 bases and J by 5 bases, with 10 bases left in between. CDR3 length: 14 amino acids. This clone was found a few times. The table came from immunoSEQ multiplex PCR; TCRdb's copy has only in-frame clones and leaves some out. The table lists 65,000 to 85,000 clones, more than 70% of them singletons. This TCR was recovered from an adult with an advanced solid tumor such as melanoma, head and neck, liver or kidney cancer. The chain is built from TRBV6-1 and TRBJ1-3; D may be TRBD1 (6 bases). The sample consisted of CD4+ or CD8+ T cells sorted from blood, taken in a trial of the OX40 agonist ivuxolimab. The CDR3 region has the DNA TGTGCCAGCAGTGAACCGGGACAACGAAACACCATATATTTT. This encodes CASSEPGQRNTIYF.